A selection of T cell receptor beta chains follows, all from one sample in a study of T-cell memory formation after mild COVID-19. TCRdb called the 5' RACE reads again in MiXCR, with one record for every CDR3 protein. The sample lists roughly 410,000 distinct CDR3 sequences, 20% to 30% seen once, with around 8.8% in the top ten. Material: PBMCs or a T cell subset sorted from them (not recorded which). These receptor sequences come from an adult woman who had mild COVID-19 (a few samples of this study predate the infection). Cell type and time point are not known. Both conserved end residues are part of each CDR3. The D gene is left open where the match is weak. Some rows have no size entry. The others give once, few or many, or a class for an expanded clone.

v_call	d_call	clone_size	j_call	cdr3_aa	cdr3_nt
TRBV11-2	-	few	TRBJ1-1	CASSLGAYTEAFF	TGTGCCAGCAGCTTAGGGGCGTACACTGAAGCTTTCTTT
TRBV12-3/TRBV12-4	-	-	TRBJ1-2	CASTPGGYYYGYTF	TGTGCCAGCACCCCCGGAGGTTACTACTATGGCTACACCTTC
TRBV12-3/TRBV12-4	-	many	TRBJ1-4	CASSYPGRVEKLFF	TGTGCCAGCAGTTACCCGGGGAGGGTAGAAAAACTGTTTTTT
TRBV11-1	TRBD1	few	TRBJ2-1	CASSSDRARGNEQFF	TGTGCCAGCAGCTCCGACAGGGCGAGGGGCAATGAGCAGTTCTTC
TRBV29-1	-	-	TRBJ1-2	CSVEQVTYGYTF	TGCAGCGTTGAACAGGTGACCTATGGCTACACCTTC
TRBV27	-	-	TRBJ2-1	CASSLYGDDSEQFF	TGTGCCAGCAGTTTATACGGGGACGACAGTGAGCAGTTCTTC
TRBV5-6	TRBD1	-	TRBJ2-7	CASSLIGTGDHEQYF	TGTGCCAGCAGCCTCATCGGGACAGGGGACCACGAGCAGTACTTC
TRBV7-9	-	-	TRBJ1-2	CASSLVEGLGTAGYTF	TGTGCCAGCAGCTTAGTCGAAGGTTTGGGGACGGCCGGCTACACCTTC
TRBV29-1	-	few	TRBJ2-7	CSVRHTSSYEQYF	TGCAGCGTTCGGCACACGAGCTCCTACGAGCAGTACTTC
TRBV7-9	-	-	TRBJ2-2	CASRRGDANTGELFF	TGTGCCAGCAGGAGGGGGGACGCGAACACCGGGGAGCTGTTTTTT
TRBV12-3/TRBV12-4	TRBD2	-	TRBJ2-3	CASSSLTSGPSTDTQYF	TGTGCCAGCAGTTCCTTAACTAGCGGGCCGAGCACAGATACGCAGTATTTT
TRBV27	-	few	TRBJ2-7	CASSVSGPSYEQYF	TGTGCCAGCAGCGTGAGCGGGCCCTCCTACGAGCAGTACTTC
TRBV7-3	-	-	TRBJ2-7	CASSLPRVSTHYEQYF	TGTGCCAGCAGCTTACCACGGGTCTCAACCCACTACGAGCAGTACTTC
TRBV4-2	TRBD1	-	TRBJ1-2	CASSQIFRDRGGYTF	TGTGCCAGCAGCCAGATTTTCCGGGACAGGGGAGGCTACACCTTC
TRBV7-3	-	few	TRBJ2-3	CASSSHDLGTDTQYF	TGTGCCAGCAGCTCCCACGATTTAGGGACAGATACGCAGTATTTT
TRBV3-1	-	-	TRBJ2-2	CASSQALLGSGELFF	TGTGCCAGCAGCCAGGCTCTATTGGGCTCCGGGGAGCTGTTTTTT
TRBV18	-	few	TRBJ2-7	CASSPPETVNGFSYEQYF	TGTGCCAGCTCACCACCGGAAACGGTTAATGGATTTAGCTACGAGCAGTACTTC
TRBV18	-	few	TRBJ2-7	CASSGRSYEQYF	TGTGCCAGCTCGGGTAGAAGCTACGAGCAGTACTTC
TRBV9	-	few	TRBJ2-7	CASSPRGLSSWQYF	TGTGCCAGCAGCCCTCGGGGGTTATCTTCGTGGCAGTACTTC